The clone carrying this TCR beta chain was detected once. The sample belongs to a study of T cell responses to AZD1222 COVID-19 vaccine. CDR3 length: 12 amino acids. The V end was cut by 4 bases, the J end by 4 bases, with 7 bases between. CDR1 is SGHNT and CDR2 is YYREEE in the germline V gene (reference sequence). Some clones are missing from TCRdb's copy, which holds only in-frame ones; the method was immunoSEQ multiplex PCR. Among roughly 120,000 clones listed, around 92% were seen once. Sequenced here: peripheral blood, sampled 28 days after the second AZD1222 dose. The chain uses TRBV5-4 and TRBJ2-3; no clear D. The source of this sequence is an adult who received the AZD1222 COVID-19 vaccine. CDR3 DNA: TGTGCCAGCAGCCCCGCGGCAGATACGCAGTATTTT. It yields the protein CASSPAADTQYF. The full variable domain, completed using reference TRBV5-4 and TRBJ2-3, is ETGVTQSPTHLIKTRGQQVTLRCSSQSGHNTVSWYQQALGQGPQFIFQYYREEENGRGNFPPRFSGLQFPNYSSELNVNALELDDSALYLCASSPAADTQYFGPGTRLTVL.